A selection of T cell receptor beta chains follows, all from one sample in a study of blood T cells in healthy people across ages. TCRdb processed the 5' RACE reads anew with MiXCR; each CDR3 protein has one entry. The table lists 800,000 or so distinct CDR3 sequences, around a quarter of them singletons. This sample also appeared in a second study, on T cells of mothers and their children.

The sample was blood. These receptor sequences come from a boy younger than 18 in good health. CDR3s include the opening cysteine and the closing phenylalanine or tryptophan. A D gene is named only where the DNA matches it firmly. Clone size is shown for a subset of rows, as once, few, many or a class of expanded clone.

d_call j_call v_call clone_size cdr3_aa cdr3_nt
TRBD2 TRBJ2-7 TRBV29-1 - CSVESGPSGPTYEQYF TGCAGCGTTGAGTCGGGACCTAGCGGGCCTACCTACGAGCAGTACTTC
TRBD2 TRBJ2-7 TRBV28 few CASKVAGGIYEQYF TGTGCCAGCAAAGTAGCGGGAGGCATCTACGAGCAGTACTTC
- TRBJ2-2 TRBV6-5 - CASSYKGQPTGELFF TGTGCCAGCAGTTACAAGGGCCAGCCCACCGGGGAGCTGTTTTTT
- TRBJ2-7 TRBV28 few CASSNLVGGSYEQYF TGTGCCAGCAGCAACTTAGTGGGGGGCTCCTACGAGCAGTACTTC
- TRBJ2-1 TRBV20-1 - CSAIPADSYNEQFF TGCAGTGCTATCCCGGCGGACTCCTACAATGAGCAGTTCTTC
- TRBJ2-1 TRBV5-6 few CASSWRLSGNEQFF TGTGCCAGCAGCTGGAGGCTCTCCGGAAATGAGCAGTTCTTC
- TRBJ2-1 TRBV6-1 few CASSPNTGSLGSYNEQFF TGTGCCAGCAGCCCTAATACAGGTTCCCTTGGCTCCTACAATGAGCAGTTCTTC
- TRBJ2-7 TRBV4-1 - CASSQAQTPILIEQYF TGCGCCAGCAGCCAAGCCCAGACCCCCATTTTAATCGAGCAGTACTTC
- TRBJ2-7 TRBV29-1 - CSVGSVEGPPGYEQYF TGCAGCGTTGGATCGGTAGAGGGACCCCCGGGATACGAGCAGTACTTC
- TRBJ1-1 TRBV7-3 few CASSIKGGTEAFF TGTGCCAGCAGCATTAAAGGTGGAACTGAAGCTTTCTTT
- TRBJ2-7 TRBV12-3/TRBV12-4 few CASSLAITVEQYF TGTGCCAGCAGTTTAGCAATTACAGTCGAGCAGTACTTC
- TRBJ2-2 TRBV13 few CASSGGEDSNTGELFF TGTGCCAGCAGCGGGGGAGAGGACAGCAACACCGGGGAGCTGTTTTTT
TRBD2 TRBJ2-7 TRBV20-1 - CSARSNSGYEQYF TGCAGTGCTAGGAGCAATAGCGGGTACGAGCAGTACTTC
- TRBJ2-1 TRBV4-2 few CASSQAGDTSYNEQFF TGTGCCAGCAGCCAAGCTGGGGACACTTCCTACAATGAGCAGTTCTTC
TRBD2 TRBJ2-1 TRBV29-1 few CSVVLASGYNEQFF TGCAGCGTTGTTCTGGCTAGCGGTTACAATGAGCAGTTCTTC
- TRBJ2-7 TRBV7-9 few CASSTKILGGLGYEQYF TGTGCCAGCAGCACGAAGATCCTGGGTGGGCTCGGGTACGAGCAGTACTTC
- TRBJ2-3 TRBV7-2 - CASSFLARGLTSDTQYF TGTGCCAGCAGCTTTCTTGCGAGAGGCCTAACTTCAGATACGCAGTATTTT
- TRBJ2-3 TRBV12-3/TRBV12-4 - CASSSPPPDTQYF TGTGCCAGCAGTTCCCCCCCGCCAGATACGCAGTATTTT
TRBD1 TRBJ2-7 TRBV29-1 - CSVRGGQGIYEQYF TGCAGCGTACGAGGGGGACAGGGGATATACGAGCAGTACTTC
- TRBJ2-7 TRBV6-2/TRBV6-3 - CASSYRNRAEQYF TGTGCCAGCAGTTACAGGAACAGGGCCGAGCAGTACTTC
TRBD2 TRBJ2-1 TRBV12-3/TRBV12-4 - CASSSYAYQREGSYNEQFF TGTGCCAGCAGCAGCTACGCGTACCAGCGGGAGGGGTCCTACAATGAGCAGTTCTTC
TRBD1 TRBJ2-7 TRBV6-5 few CASSYSYRGFVYEQYF TGTGCCAGCAGTTACTCATACAGGGGATTCGTCTACGAGCAGTACTTT
- TRBJ1-2 TRBV12-5 - CASGSRSWGNGYGYTF TGTGCTAGTGGTTCCAGGTCATGGGGGAACGGATATGGCTACACCTTC
- TRBJ2-2 TRBV13 - CASSQGWGAENTGELFF TGTGCCAGCAGCCAGGGTTGGGGGGCCGAGAACACCGGGGAGCTGTTTTTT
- TRBJ2-7 TRBV7-2 - CASSPQGGKQYF TGTGCCAGCAGTCCGCAGGGAGGCAAGCAGTACTTC
- TRBJ2-7 TRBV20-1 - CSASLDTSYEQYF TGCAGTGCTAGTCTGGACACATCCTACGAGCAGTACTTC
- TRBJ2-1 TRBV7-8 few CASSLVAWVQASYNEQFF TGTGCCAGCAGCTTAGTCGCTTGGGTACAGGCCTCCTACAATGAGCAGTTCTTC
TRBD1 TRBJ1-4 TRBV7-9 - CASSPGQEFGKLFF TGTGCCAGCAGCCCCGGACAGGAATTCGGAAAACTGTTTTTT
TRBD1 TRBJ2-3 TRBV30 few CAWTPTGGDADTQYF TGTGCCTGGACCCCGACAGGGGGTGATGCAGATACGCAGTATTTT
- TRBJ2-7 TRBV7-9 few CASSLAGLGSDEQYF TGTGCCAGCAGCTTAGCGGGCCTAGGCTCGGACGAGCAGTACTTC
- TRBJ1-5 TRBV19 once CASRTRGSNQPQHF TGTGCCAGTAGGACGAGAGGGAGCAATCAGCCCCAGCATTTT
- TRBJ2-1 TRBV20-1 - CSANSVSGANNEQFF TGCAGTGCGAACTCCGTTTCCGGGGCGAACAATGAGCAGTTCTTC
- TRBJ1-5 TRBV6-2/TRBV6-3 few CASSYPGTGNQPQHF TGTGCCAGCAGTTACCCGGGGACGGGCAATCAGCCCCAGCATTTT
- TRBJ2-1 TRBV10-3 - CAISELGGSSYNEQFF TGTGCCATCAGTGAGTTGGGAGGTAGCTCCTACAATGAGCAGTTCTTC
- TRBJ2-7 TRBV20-1 few CSAINAGAILDEQYF TGCAGTGCAATCAACGCGGGGGCGATTCTGGACGAGCAGTACTTC
TRBD2 TRBJ2-3 TRBV7-2 few CASSSQTSGYLTDTQYF TGTGCCAGCAGCTCTCAGACTAGCGGGTACCTTACAGATACGCAGTATTTT
- TRBJ1-4 TRBV11-2 - CASSLEGTLEKLFF TGTGCCAGCAGCTTAGAGGGAACTCTTGAAAAACTGTTTTTT
- TRBJ1-2 TRBV5-3 - CARSFHNHGTGYGYTF TGTGCCAGAAGCTTCCACAATCACGGGACCGGGTATGGCTACACCTTC
- TRBJ2-5 TRBV3-1 few CASSRDFGTQYF TGTGCCAGCAGCCGCGACTTTGGGACCCAGTACTTC
- TRBJ2-5 TRBV6-2/TRBV6-3 - CASSYRGHRGQYF TGTGCCAGCAGTTACCGCGGTCACCGGGGGCAGTACTTC
TRBD1 TRBJ2-1 TRBV28 - CASSWDRDSGNEQFF TGTGCCAGCAGTTGGGACAGGGACTCGGGGAATGAGCAGTTCTTC
- TRBJ1-1 TRBV19 few CASSNYTEAFF TGTGCCAGTAGCAACTACACTGAAGCTTTCTTT
- TRBJ2-3 TRBV7-9 many CASSLVRDPTQYF TGTGCCAGCAGCTTAGTCAGGGATCCCACGCAGTATTTT
- TRBJ2-5 TRBV5-1 few CASSYYGWGFQETQYF TGCGCCAGCAGCTATTACGGGTGGGGATTCCAAGAGACCCAGTACTTC
TRBD2 TRBJ2-1 TRBV19 few CASSLTSGRASYNEQFF TGTGCCAGTAGTTTGACTAGCGGGAGAGCGTCCTACAATGAGCAGTTCTTC
- TRBJ2-3 TRBV7-8 - CAEGTTDTQYF TGTGCCGAGGGAACCACAGATACGCAGTATTTT
TRBD2 TRBJ2-1 TRBV14 - CASSQVTLAGEQFF TGTGCCAGCAGCCAAGTGACACTAGCGGGTGAGCAGTTCTTC
TRBD2 TRBJ2-7 TRBV28 - CASSPLTSGFTYEQYF TGTGCCAGCAGTCCCCTGACTAGCGGGTTTACCTACGAGCAGTACTTC
- TRBJ2-1 TRBV20-1 - CSARDHRVGTENEQFF TGCAGTGCTAGAGATCACCGCGTAGGGACCGAAAATGAGCAGTTCTTC